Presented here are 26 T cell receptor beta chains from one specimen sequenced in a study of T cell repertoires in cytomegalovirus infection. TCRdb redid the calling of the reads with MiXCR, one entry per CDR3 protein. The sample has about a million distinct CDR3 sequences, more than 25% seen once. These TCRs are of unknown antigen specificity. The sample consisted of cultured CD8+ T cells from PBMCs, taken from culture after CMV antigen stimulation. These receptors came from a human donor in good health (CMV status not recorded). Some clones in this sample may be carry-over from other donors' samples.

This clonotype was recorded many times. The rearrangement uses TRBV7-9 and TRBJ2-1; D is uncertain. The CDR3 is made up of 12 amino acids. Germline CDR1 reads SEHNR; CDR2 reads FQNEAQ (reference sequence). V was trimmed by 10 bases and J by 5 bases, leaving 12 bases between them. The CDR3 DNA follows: TGTGCCACCGACTCCGTGAACAATGAGCAGTTCTTC. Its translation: CATDSVNNEQFF. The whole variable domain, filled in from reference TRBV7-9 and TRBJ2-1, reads DTGVSQNPRHKITKRGQNVTFRCDPISEHNRLYWYRQTLGQGPEFLTYFQNEAQLEKSRLLSDRFSAERPKGSFSTLEIQRTEQGDSAMYLCATDSVNNEQFFGPGTRLTVL.

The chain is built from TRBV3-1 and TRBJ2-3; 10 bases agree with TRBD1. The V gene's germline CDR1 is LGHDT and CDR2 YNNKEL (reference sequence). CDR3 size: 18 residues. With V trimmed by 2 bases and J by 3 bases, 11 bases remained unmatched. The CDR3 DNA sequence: TGTGCCAGCAGCCAACGCATCGACAGGGGGCTTGGGACAGATACGCAGTATTTT. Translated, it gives CASSQRIDRGLGTDTQYF.

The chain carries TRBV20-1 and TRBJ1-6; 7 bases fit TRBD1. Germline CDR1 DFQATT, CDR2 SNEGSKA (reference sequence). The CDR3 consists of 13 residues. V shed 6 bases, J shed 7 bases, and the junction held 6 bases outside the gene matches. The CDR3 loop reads CSAPTGTNSPLHF. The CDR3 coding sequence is TGCAGTGCCCCGACAGGGACGAATTCACCCCTCCACTTT.

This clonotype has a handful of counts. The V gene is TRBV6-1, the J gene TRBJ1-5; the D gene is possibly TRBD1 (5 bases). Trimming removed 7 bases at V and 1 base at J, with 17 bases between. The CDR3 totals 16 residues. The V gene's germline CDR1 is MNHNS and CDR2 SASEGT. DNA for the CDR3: TGTGCCAGCACCCCGGACCGAGAGGGGAGCAATCAGCCCCAGCATTTT. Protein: CASTPDREGSNQPQHF.

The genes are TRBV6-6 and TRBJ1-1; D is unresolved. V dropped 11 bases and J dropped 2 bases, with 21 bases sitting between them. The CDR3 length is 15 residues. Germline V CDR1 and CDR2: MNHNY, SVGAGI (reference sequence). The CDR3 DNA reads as TGTGCCGCCCCCCGGGTCCCGACGCTAAACACTGAAGCTTTCTTT. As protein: CAAPRVPTLNTEAFF.

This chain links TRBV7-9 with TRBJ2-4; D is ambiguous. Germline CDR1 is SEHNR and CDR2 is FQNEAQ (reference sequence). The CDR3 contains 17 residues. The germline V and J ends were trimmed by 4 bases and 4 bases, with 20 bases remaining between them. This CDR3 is CASSSPTRADSKNIQYF. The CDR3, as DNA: TGTGCCAGCAGCTCACCGACACGGGCAGATTCAAAAAACATTCAGTACTTC. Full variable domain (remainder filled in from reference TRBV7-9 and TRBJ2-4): DTGVSQNPRHKITKRGQNVTFRCDPISEHNRLYWYRQTLGQGPEFLTYFQNEAQLEKSRLLSDRFSAERPKGSFSTLEIQRTEQGDSAMYLCASSSPTRADSKNIQYFGAGTRLSVL.

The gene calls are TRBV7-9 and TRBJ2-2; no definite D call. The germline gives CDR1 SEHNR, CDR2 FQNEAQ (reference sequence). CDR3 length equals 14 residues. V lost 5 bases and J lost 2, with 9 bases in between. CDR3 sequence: CASSRLYNTGELFF. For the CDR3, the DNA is TGTGCCAGCAGCCGTCTTTATAACACCGGGGAGCTGTTTTTT.

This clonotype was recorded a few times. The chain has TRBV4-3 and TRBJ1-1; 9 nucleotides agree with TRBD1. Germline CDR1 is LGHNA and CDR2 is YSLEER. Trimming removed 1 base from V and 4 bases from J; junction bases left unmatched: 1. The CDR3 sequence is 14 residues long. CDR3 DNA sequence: TGCGCCAGCAGCCAAGGGACAGGGGTCACTGAAGCTTTCTTT. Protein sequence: CASSQGTGVTEAFF.

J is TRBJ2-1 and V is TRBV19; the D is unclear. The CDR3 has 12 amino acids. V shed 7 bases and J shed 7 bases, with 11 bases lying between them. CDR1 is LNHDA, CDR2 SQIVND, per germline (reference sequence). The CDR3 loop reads CASMGIGNEQFF. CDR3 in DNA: TGTGCCAGTATGGGGATAGGGAATGAGCAGTTCTTC. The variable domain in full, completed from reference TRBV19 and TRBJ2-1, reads DGGITQSPKYLFRKEGQNVTLSCEQNLNHDAMYWYRQDPGQGLRLIYYSQIVNDFQKGDIAEGYSVSREKKESFPLTVTSAQKNPTAFYLCASMGIGNEQFFGPGTRLTVL.

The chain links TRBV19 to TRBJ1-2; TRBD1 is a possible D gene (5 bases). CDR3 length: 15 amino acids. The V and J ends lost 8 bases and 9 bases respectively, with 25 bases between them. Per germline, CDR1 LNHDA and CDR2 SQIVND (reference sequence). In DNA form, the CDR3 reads TGTGCCAGTGCCGAGACCCGCAAGGGGCTCCTATGCTACACCTTC. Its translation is CASAETRKGLLCYTF.

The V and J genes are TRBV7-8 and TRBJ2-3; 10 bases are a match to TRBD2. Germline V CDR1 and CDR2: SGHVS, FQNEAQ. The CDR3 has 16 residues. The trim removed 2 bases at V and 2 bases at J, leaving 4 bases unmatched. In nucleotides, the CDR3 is TGTGCCAGCAGCTTAAAACTAGCGGGACCCACAGATACGCAGTATTTT. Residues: CASSLKLAGPTDTQYF.

The CDR3 loop is CASSPNAQGGYTF. In DNA, the CDR3 is TGTGCCAGCAGTCCCAATGCTCAGGGAGGCTACACCTTC. The rearrangement uses TRBV6-6 and TRBJ1-2, with D possibly being TRBD1 (5 bases). Between the trimmed V and J ends, which lost 5 bases and 8 bases, there was a span of 15 bases. This CDR3 contains 13 residues. Germline V gene data show CDR1 as MNHNY and CDR2 as SVGAGI (reference sequence).

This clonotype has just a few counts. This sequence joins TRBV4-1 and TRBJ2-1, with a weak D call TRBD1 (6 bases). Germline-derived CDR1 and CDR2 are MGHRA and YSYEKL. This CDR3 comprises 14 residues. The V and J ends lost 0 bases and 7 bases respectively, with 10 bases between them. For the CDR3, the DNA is TGCGCCAGCAGCCAAGAACGGACAGCAAATGAGCAGTTCTTC. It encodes CASSQERTANEQFF.

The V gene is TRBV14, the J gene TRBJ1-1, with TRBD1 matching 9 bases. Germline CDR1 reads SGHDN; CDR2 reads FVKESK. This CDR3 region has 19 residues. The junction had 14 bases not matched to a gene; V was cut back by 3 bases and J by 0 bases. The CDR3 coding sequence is TGTGCCAGCAGCCAGGCCTGGATCCGGGACAGGGCTTTGAACACTGAAGCTTTCTTT. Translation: CASSQAWIRDRALNTEAFF.

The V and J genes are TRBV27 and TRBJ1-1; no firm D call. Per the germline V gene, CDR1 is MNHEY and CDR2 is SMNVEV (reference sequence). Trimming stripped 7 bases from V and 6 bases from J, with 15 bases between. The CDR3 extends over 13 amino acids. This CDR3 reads CASTDRGQAEAFF. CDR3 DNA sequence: TGTGCCAGCACAGATCGCGGTCAGGCTGAAGCTTTCTTT.

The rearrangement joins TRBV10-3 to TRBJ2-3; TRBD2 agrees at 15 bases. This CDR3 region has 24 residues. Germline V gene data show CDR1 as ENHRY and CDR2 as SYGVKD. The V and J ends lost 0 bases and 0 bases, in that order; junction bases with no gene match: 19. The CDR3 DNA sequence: TGTGCCATCAGTGAGTCGTTCGACCGCCTGGCCGGGACTAGCGGGGGGTCTAGCACAGATACGCAGTATTTT. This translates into CAISESFDRLAGTSGGSSTDTQYF.

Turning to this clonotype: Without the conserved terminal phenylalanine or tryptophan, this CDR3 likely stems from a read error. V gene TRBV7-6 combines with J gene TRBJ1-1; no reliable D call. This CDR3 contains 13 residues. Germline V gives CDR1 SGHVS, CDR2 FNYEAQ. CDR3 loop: CASSFEENTEAFS. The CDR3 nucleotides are TGTGCTAGCAGCTTTGAGGAGAACACTGAAGCTTTCTCT.

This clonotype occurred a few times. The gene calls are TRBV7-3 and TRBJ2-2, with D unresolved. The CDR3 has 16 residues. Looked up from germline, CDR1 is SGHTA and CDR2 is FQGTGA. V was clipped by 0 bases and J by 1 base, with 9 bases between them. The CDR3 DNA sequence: TGTGCCAGCAGCTTAACACCCACTTTGAACACCGGGGAGCTGTTTTTT. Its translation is CASSLTPTLNTGELFF. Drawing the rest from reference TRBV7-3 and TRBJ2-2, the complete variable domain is GAGVSQTPSNKVTEKGKYVELRCDPISGHTALYWYRQSLGQGPEFLIYFQGTGAADDSGLPNDRFFAVRPEGSVSTLKIQRTERGDSAVYLCASSLTPTLNTGELFFGEGSRLTVL.

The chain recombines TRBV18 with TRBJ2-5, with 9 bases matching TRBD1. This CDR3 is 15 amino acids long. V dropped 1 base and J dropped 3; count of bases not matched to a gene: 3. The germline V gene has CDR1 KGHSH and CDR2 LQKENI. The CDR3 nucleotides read TGTGCCAGCTCACCACGGACAGGGGAAAAAGAGACCCAGTACTTC. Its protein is CASSPRTGEKETQYF. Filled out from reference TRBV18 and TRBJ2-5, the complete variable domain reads NAGVMQNPRHLVRRRGQEARLRCSPMKGHSHVYWYRQLPEEGLKFMVYLQKENIIDESGMPKERFSAEFPKEGPSILRIQQVVRGDSAAYFCASSPRTGEKETQYFGPGTRLLVL.

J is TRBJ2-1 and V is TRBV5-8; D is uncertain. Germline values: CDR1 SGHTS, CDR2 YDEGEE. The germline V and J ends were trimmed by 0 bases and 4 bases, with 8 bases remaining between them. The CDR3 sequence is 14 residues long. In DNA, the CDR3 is TGTGCCAGCAGCTTGGTAACCCTGTACAATGAGCAGTTCTTC. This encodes CASSLVTLYNEQFF.

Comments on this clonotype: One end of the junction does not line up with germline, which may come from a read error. The CDR3 nucleotides read TGTGCCAGCAGCTTACCCGGGTGGGGGGCGGACTATGACTACACCTTC. Translation gives CASSLPGWGADYDYTF. The J gene is TRBJ1-2, the V gene TRBV7-6; perhaps TRBD1 as D (6 bases). The CDR3 contains 16 residues. Germline CDR1 and CDR2: SGHVS and FNYEAQ.

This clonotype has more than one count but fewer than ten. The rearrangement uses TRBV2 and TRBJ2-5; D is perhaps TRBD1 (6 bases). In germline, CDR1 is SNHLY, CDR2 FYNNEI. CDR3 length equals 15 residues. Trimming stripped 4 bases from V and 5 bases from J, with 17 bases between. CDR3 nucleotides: TGTGCCAGCAGTGTACGTTTACAGGGTGACGAGACCCAGTACTTC. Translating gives CASSVRLQGDETQYF.

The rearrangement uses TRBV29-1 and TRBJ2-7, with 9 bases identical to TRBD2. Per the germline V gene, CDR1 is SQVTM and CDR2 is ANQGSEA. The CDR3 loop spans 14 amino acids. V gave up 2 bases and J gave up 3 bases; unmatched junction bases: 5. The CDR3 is CSVELASGDYEQYF. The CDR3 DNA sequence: TGCAGCGTTGAACTCGCTAGCGGGGACTACGAGCAGTACTTC.

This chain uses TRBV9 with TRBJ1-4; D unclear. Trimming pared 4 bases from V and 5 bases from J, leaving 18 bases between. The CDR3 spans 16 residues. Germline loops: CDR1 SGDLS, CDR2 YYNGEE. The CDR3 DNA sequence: TGTGCCAGCAGCCCTCTTGCTAAGGGCCCCAATGAAAAACTGTTTTTT. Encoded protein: CASSPLAKGPNEKLFF.

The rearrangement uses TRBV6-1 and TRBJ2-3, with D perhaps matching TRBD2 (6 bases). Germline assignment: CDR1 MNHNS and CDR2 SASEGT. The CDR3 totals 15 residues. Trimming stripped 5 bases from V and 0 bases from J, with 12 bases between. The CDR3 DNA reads TGTGCCAGCAGTAACTGGGGACTGAGCACAGATACGCAGTATTTT. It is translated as CASSNWGLSTDTQYF.

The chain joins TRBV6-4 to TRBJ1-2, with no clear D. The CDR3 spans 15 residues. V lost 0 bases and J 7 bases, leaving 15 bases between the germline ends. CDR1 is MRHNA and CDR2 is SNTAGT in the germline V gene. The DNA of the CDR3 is TGTGCCAGCAGTGACTCGCAGACCCCTCGGAGTGGCTACACCTTC. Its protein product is CASSDSQTPRSGYTF.